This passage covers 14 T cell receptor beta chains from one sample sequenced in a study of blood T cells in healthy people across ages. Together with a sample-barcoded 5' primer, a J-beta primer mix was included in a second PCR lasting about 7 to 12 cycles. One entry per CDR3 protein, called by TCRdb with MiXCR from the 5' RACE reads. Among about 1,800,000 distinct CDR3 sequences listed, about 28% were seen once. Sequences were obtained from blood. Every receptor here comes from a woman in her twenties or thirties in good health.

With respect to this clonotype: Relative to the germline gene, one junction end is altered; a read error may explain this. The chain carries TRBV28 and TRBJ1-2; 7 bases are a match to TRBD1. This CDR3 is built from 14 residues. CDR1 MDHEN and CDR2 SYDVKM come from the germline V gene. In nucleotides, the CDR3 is TGTACCAGCACCTCGACAGGGATCCGTTCCGGCTACACCTTC. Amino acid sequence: CTSTSTGIRSGYTF.

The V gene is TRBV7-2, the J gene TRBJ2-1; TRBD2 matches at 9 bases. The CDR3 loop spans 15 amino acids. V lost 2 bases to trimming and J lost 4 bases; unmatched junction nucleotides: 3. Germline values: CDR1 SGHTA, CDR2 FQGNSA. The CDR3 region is CASSLRGGEYNEQFF. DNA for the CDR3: TGTGCCAGCAGCTTACGCGGGGGGGAATACAATGAGCAGTTCTTC.

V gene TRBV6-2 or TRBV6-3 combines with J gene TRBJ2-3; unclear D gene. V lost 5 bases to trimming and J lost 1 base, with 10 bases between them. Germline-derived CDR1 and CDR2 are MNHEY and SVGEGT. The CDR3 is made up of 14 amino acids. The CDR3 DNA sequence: TGTGCCAGCAGTAGTTGGCACCGCACAGATACGCAGTATTTT. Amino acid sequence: CASSSWHRTDTQYF.

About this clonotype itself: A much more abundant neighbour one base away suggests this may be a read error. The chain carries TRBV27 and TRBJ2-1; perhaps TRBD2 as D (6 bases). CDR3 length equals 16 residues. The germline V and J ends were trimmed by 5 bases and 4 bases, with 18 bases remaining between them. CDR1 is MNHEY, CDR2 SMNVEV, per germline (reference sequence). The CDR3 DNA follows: TGTGCCAGCAGTACGCGACTAGTGGAGCAGTACAATGAGCAGTTCTTC. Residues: CASSTRLVEQYNEQFF.

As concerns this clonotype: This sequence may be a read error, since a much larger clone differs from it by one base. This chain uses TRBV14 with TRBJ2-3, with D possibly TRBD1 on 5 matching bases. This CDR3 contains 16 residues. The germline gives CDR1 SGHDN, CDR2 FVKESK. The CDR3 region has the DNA TGTGCCAGCAACCAAGAGACAGCCGGACCCACAGATACGCAGTATTTT. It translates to CASNQETAGPTDTQYF. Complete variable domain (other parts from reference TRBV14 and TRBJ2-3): EAGVTQFPSHSVIEKGQTVTLRCDPISGHDNLYWYRRVMGKEIKFLLHFVKESKQDESGMPNNRFLAERTGGTYSTLKVQPAELEDSGVYFCASNQETAGPTDTQYFGPGTRLTVL.

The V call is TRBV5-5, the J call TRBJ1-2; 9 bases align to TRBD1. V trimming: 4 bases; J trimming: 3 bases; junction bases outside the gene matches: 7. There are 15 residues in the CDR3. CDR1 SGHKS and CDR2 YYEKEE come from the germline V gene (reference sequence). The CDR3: CASSRTGVRYYGYTF. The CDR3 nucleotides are TGTGCCAGCAGCCGGACAGGGGTGAGATACTATGGCTACACCTTC. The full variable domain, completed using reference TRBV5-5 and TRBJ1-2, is DAGVTQSPTHLIKTRGQQVTLRCSPISGHKSVSWYQQVLGQGPQFIFQYYEKEERGRGNFPDRFSARQFPNYSSELNVNALLLGDSALYLCASSRTGVRYYGYTFGSGTRLTVV.

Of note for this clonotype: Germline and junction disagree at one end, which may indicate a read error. CDR3 in DNA: TGCACCAGCATCTCGGGGGGGCATGGGGCCAACGTCCTGACTTTC. Residues: CTSISGGHGANVLTF. This rearrangement joins TRBV4-3 to TRBJ2-6, with 8 bases identical to TRBD2. Germline lookup yields CDR1 LGHNA and CDR2 YSLEER. CDR3 length: 15 amino acids.

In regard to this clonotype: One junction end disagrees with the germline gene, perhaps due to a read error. CDR3 DNA: TGTGCCAGTAAGCGGGGTCCTGGGTTAAATTCACCCCCCCACTTT. It translates to CASKRGPGLNSPPHF. The chain employs TRBV19 and TRBJ1-6; D not resolved. CDR1 is LNHDA and CDR2 is SQIVND in the germline V gene (reference sequence). The CDR3 loop spans 15 amino acids.

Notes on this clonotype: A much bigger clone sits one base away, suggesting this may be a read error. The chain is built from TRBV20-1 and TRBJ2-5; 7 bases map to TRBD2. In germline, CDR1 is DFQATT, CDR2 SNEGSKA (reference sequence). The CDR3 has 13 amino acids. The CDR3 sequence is CSARDMREGEQDF. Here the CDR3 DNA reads TGCAGTGCTAGAGATATGAGGGAGGGCGAGCAGGACTTC.

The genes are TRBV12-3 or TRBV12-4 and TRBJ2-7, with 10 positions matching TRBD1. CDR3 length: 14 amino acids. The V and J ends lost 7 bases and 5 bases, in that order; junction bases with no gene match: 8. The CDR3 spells CASNRDRGADEQYF. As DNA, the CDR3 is TGTGCCAGCAACCGGGACAGGGGCGCGGACGAGCAGTACTTC.

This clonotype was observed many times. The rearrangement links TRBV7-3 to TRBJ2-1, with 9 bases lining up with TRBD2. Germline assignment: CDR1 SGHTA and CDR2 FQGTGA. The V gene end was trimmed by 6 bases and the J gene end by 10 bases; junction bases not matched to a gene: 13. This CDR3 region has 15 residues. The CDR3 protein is CASSSGLAGFGEQFF. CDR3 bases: TGTGCCAGCAGTTCGGGGCTAGCGGGGTTCGGGGAGCAGTTCTTC.

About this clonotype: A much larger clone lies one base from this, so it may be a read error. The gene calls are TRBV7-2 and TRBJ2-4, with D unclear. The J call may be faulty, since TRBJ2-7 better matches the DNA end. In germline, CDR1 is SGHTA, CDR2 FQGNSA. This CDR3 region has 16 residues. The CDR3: CASSSSTSGTNYEQYF. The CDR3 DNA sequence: TGTGCCAGCAGCTCCTCGACATCGGGTACCAACTACGAGCAGTACTTC.

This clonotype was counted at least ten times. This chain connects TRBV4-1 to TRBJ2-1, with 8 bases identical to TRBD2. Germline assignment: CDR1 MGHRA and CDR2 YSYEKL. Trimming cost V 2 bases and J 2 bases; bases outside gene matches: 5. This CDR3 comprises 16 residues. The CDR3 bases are TGCGCCAGCAGCCAACTACCGGGACTAGCCTACAATGAGCAGTTCTTC. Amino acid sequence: CASSQLPGLAYNEQFF.

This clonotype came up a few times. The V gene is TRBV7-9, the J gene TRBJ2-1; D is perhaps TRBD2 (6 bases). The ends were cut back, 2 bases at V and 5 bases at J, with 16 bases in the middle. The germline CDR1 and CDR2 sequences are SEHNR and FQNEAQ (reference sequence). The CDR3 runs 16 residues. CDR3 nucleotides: TGTGCCAGCAGCTTAATAGGGACTTTATTCAACAATGAGCAGTTCTTC. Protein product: CASSLIGTLFNNEQFF.